This TCR beta chain derives from a study of T cells in Graves' hyperthyroidism and ophthalmopathy. The study, taken as a whole, reports: A model built on 13 V-J features separated ophthalmopathy from stable hyperthyroidism. Also found in blood were most expanded thyroid clonotypes above 0.001.

Amplification targeted TCR beta CDR3 regions from RNA transcripts. The primer set for the first-round RT-PCR of the TCR CDR3 was HTBI. TCRdb recomputed calls from the multiplex PCR reads with MiXCR, one row per CDR3 protein. The sample comprises fewer than 750,000 distinct CDR3 sequences, 46% of which are singletons, and about 7.8% rests with the top ten. This clonotype was detected once. Its antigen remains unknown. Hyperthyroidism in the patients, aged 18 to 65, was newly diagnosed and under 2 months in duration. Patients were excluded for uncontrolled infection, other autoimmune disease, pregnancy or lactation. Trimming shortened V by 3 bases and J by 5 bases, and 13 bases separated the two germline ends. The length of the CDR3 is 13 residues. CDR1 is SQVTM and CDR2 is ANQGSEA in the germline V gene.

The rearrangement links TRBV29-1 to TRBJ2-5, with D perhaps TRBD1 (5 bases). Sequenced: peripheral blood or thyroid tissue (not recorded which). This receptor was taken from a woman under 30 with Graves' hyperthyroidism. In DNA, the CDR3 is TGCAGCGTTGATGTCAGGGCCGCGGAGACCCAGTACTTC. It codes for CSVDVRAAETQYF.